The clone carrying this T cell receptor beta chain came up many times. The antigen remains unidentified. Mouse germline and gene names are used. Read data end 4 residues before the CDR3 end; the end is taken from the germline J gene. CDR3 length: 15 residues. J was trimmed by 3 bases and V by 2 bases; bases with no gene match: 3. Looked up from germline, CDR1 is NNHDY and CDR2 is SYVADS. The sorting of pooled cutaneous lymph node cells relied on CD4, CD8alpha, NKG2D, NKG2ACE and other markers. The record originates from a study of CD8+ T cells in alopecia areata. Study overall: Female roughly 6-10-week-old C3H/HeJ recipients received skin from 6-12-month-old C3H/HeJ graft donors with spontaneous alopecia. Study-level results: Lesional tissue from the scalp (especially in alopecia totalis/universalis) showed higher clonality than normal scalp.

As the sequencing template, cDNA was produced by extracting RNA and reverse transcribing it. Clones were sequenced by immunoSEQ multiplex PCR, and TCRdb holds only the in-frame ones, with some missing. Observed in the sample are 20,000 or so clones, none of them singletons. This receptor was taken from a C3H/HeJ mouse with alopecia areata. These mice share the MHC haplotype H2-k. The rearrangement uses TRBV13-3 and TRBJ2-1; 9 bases agree with TRBD2. Specimen: CD8+ T cells sorted from a lymph node. The CDR3 sequence is CASSERLGAYAEQFF. The CDR3 bases that were read are TGTGCCAGCAGTGAGAGACTGGGGGCCTATGCT.